Listed here are 13 T cell receptor beta chains from one sample, sequenced in a study of spatial heterogeneity in lung cancer. TCRdb independently ran MiXCR on the 5' RACE reads; one entry per CDR3 protein. The sample records tens of thousands of distinct CDR3 sequences, 8% being singletons. Time point given: sample taken at primary tumor resection. The sample in question was PBMCs, obtained at surgery. These receptors all come from a male donor with early-stage non-small cell lung cancer.

A few counts support this clonotype. This rearrangement joins TRBV10-3 to TRBJ2-3; D unresolved. The CDR3 extends over 16 amino acids. The V gene's germline CDR1 is ENHRY and CDR2 SYGVKD. V shed 4 bases and J shed 0 bases, with 14 bases lying between them. CDR3 nucleotide sequence: TGTGCCATCAGTGGGACGGGTGCCACTAGCACAGATACGCAGTATTTT. Its translation: CAISGTGATSTDTQYF.

This clonotype was found many times. The gene calls are TRBV10-3 and TRBJ2-1, with 10 bases identical to TRBD1. In germline, CDR1 is ENHRY, CDR2 SYGVKD. V shed 11 bases and J 7 bases; nucleotides not matched to a gene: 8. This CDR3 is 13 amino acids long. The chain's CDR3 is CAPTGGNLNEQFF. CDR3 DNA: TGTGCCCCGACAGGGGGCAACTTGAATGAGCAGTTCTTC.

This rearrangement joins TRBV18 to TRBJ2-3; D is unresolved. Germline CDR1 is KGHSH and CDR2 is LQKENI. This CDR3 comprises 15 residues. Trimming stripped 3 bases from V and 2 bases from J, with 12 bases between. The DNA of the CDR3 is TGTGCCAGCTCACCTGGCCACGGCACCACAGATACGCAGTATTTT. Amino acid sequence: CASSPGHGTTDTQYF.

This chain uses TRBV7-9 with TRBJ2-1; 11 bases fit TRBD2. The CDR3 runs to 15 residues. V dropped 2 bases and J dropped 7; count of bases not matched to a gene: 4. Per germline, CDR1 SEHNR and CDR2 FQNEAQ (reference sequence). The chain's CDR3 is CASSLPGLAANEQFF. The CDR3 DNA is TGTGCCAGCAGCTTACCGGGACTAGCGGCGAATGAGCAGTTCTTC.

This clonotype was counted ten times or more. This chain links TRBV29-1 with TRBJ1-1, with D maybe TRBD1 (5 bases). V was cut by 3 bases and J by 0 bases, with 8 bases left in between. CDR1 and CDR2 (germline): SQVTM, ANQGSEA. This CDR3 spans 13 amino acids. CDR3 amino acids: CSVEVGVNTEAFF. The DNA of the CDR3 is TGCAGCGTTGAGGTAGGGGTGAACACTGAAGCTTTCTTT.

This clonotype appeared many times. The rearrangement uses TRBV20-1 and TRBJ2-7, with TRBD2 identical over 9 bases. Trimming cost V 0 bases and J 4 bases; bases outside gene matches: 10. Germline loops: CDR1 DFQATT, CDR2 SNEGSKA (reference sequence). CDR3 length: 16 amino acids. CDR3 loop: CSARDSTSGSTYEQYF. The CDR3 DNA follows: TGCAGTGCTAGAGATTCGACTAGCGGTTCGACTTACGAGCAGTACTTC.

This clonotype was observed many times. The chain recombines TRBV5-1 with TRBJ2-3, with 7 bases lining up with TRBD2. CDR3 size: 13 residues. V was clipped by 7 bases and J by 4 bases; unmatched bases: 6. Germline V gene data show CDR1 as SGHRS and CDR2 as YFSETQ. The CDR3 DNA reads as TGCGCCAGCGCCGCGGGAGCTTCAGATACGCAGTATTTT. Amino acids: CASAAGASDTQYF.

This clonotype was counted many times. The CDR3 here is CASRGDGGVMNTEAFF. The CDR3 DNA sequence: TGTGCCAGCAGGGGGGATGGCGGGGTAATGAACACTGAAGCTTTCTTT. V is TRBV12-3 or TRBV12-4 and J is TRBJ1-1, with D possibly matching TRBD1 (5 bases). The CDR3 runs 16 residues. V lost 6 bases to trimming and J lost 0 bases, with 17 bases between them.

This clonotype was detected many times. The CDR3 is CASGKPDTQYF. As DNA, the CDR3 is TGTGCTAGTGGCAAACCGGATACGCAGTATTTT. The chain carries TRBV12-5 and TRBJ2-3; D is undetermined. V was cut by 6 bases and J by 6 bases, with 7 bases left in between. The CDR3 loop spans 11 amino acids. Germline V CDR1 and CDR2: LGHNT, FRNRAP.

This rearrangement joins TRBV7-9 to TRBJ1-1, with unresolved D. Looked up from germline, CDR1 is SEHNR and CDR2 is FQNEAQ (reference sequence). V was shortened by 0 bases and J by 4 bases, with 18 bases between the two germline ends. The CDR3 spans 17 residues. The CDR3 is CASSLAGRALRRTEAFF. The CDR3 coding sequence is TGTGCCAGCAGCTTAGCCGGTCGGGCCCTAAGGCGCACTGAAGCTTTCTTT.

This clonotype was observed at least ten times. The rearrangement uses TRBV11-2 and TRBJ2-1; D is undetermined. V lost 5 bases to trimming and J lost 10 bases, with 12 bases between them. The CDR3 is 12 residues long. Germline V gene lookup returns CDR1 SGHAT and CDR2 FQNNGV. The CDR3 loop is CASSLRLDEQFF. The CDR3 DNA sequence: TGTGCCAGCAGCCTCAGACTTGACGAGCAGTTCTTC.

This clonotype has at least ten counts. The J gene is TRBJ2-1, the V gene TRBV4-1; D is possibly TRBD1 or TRBD2 (5 bases each). The CDR3 consists of 15 residues. Germline V lookup: CDR1 MGHRA, CDR2 YSYEKL. V shed 4 bases and J shed 6 bases, with 16 bases lying between them. CDR3 coding DNA: TGCGCCAGCAGCCTTAAAGCGGCCGGGACCAATGAGCAGTTCTTC. Translating it yields CASSLKAAGTNEQFF.

This clonotype was seen a handful of times. This chain joins TRBV7-9 and TRBJ2-3, with TRBD2 as a possible D gene (6 bases). Between the trimmed V and J ends, which lost 8 bases and 9 bases, there was a span of 24 bases. The CDR3 sequence is 15 residues long. Germline-derived CDR1 and CDR2 are SEHNR and FQNEAQ (reference sequence). CDR3: CASGTKLGGHLTQYF. The CDR3 region has the DNA TGTGCCAGCGGAACCAAGTTAGGAGGGCATTTAACGCAGTATTTT.